The 8 T cell receptor beta chains reported below all come from one sample, sequenced in a study of blood T cell repertoires in COVID-19. Generated by immunoSEQ multiplex PCR, the TCRdb table keeps only in-frame clones and is missing some. This sample yields about 140,000 clones, of which approximately 84% are seen a single time; approximately 6.5% belongs to the top ten. Sequenced input: peripheral blood. These TCRs come from a human donor in a cohort sampled during active COVID-19.

The genes are TRBV5-1 and TRBJ1-2, with TRBD1 identical over 8 bases. V trimming: 2 bases; J trimming: 2 bases; junction bases outside the gene matches: 8. In germline, CDR1 is SGHRS, CDR2 YFSETQ. The CDR3 consists of 16 residues. In nucleotides, the CDR3 is TGCGCCAGCAGCTTCAGGGGGCTGGATCTGAACTATGGCTACACCTTC. The encoded protein is CASSFRGLDLNYGYTF. The full variable domain, in which reference TRBV5-1 and TRBJ1-2 provide the parts outside the CDR3, is KAGVTQTPRYLIKTRGQQVTLSCSPISGHRSVSWYQQTPGQGLQFLFEYFSETQRNKGNFPGRFSGRQFSNSRSEMNVSTLELGDSALYLCASSFRGLDLNYGYTFGSGTRLTVV.

This rearrangement joins TRBV6-5 to TRBJ2-1; 8 bases line up with TRBD1. This CDR3 is built from 16 residues. Germline CDR1 is MNHEY and CDR2 is SVGAGI. With V trimmed by 4 bases and J by 5 bases, 10 bases remained unmatched. The CDR3 loop is CASSFIRGRMDNEQFF. The CDR3 coding sequence is TGTGCCAGCAGTTTCATCAGGGGGCGGATGGACAATGAGCAGTTCTTC.

The V call is TRBV6-1, the J call TRBJ2-7; tentative D call: TRBD1 (6 bases). The V gene's germline CDR1 is MNHNS and CDR2 SASEGT. The CDR3 consists of 13 residues. V was shortened by 2 bases and J by 2 bases, with 7 bases between the two germline ends. CDR3 sequence reads: CASSENRAYEQYF. DNA for the CDR3: TGTGCCAGCAGTGAAAACAGGGCCTACGAGCAGTACTTC.

This chain connects TRBV10-3 to TRBJ2-2; D possibly corresponds to TRBD2 (5 bases). The CDR3 is 11 residues long. Germline lookup yields CDR1 ENHRY and CDR2 SYGVKD. Trimming left V 8 bases short and J 4 bases short, with 5 bases between. CDR3 amino acids: CAIRGTGELFF. DNA for the CDR3: TGTGCCATCCGGGGCACCGGGGAGCTGTTTTTT.

This clone was seen a handful of times. The chain links TRBV7-9 to TRBJ1-2, with TRBD1 identical over 7 bases. With 7 bases clipped from V and 2 bases from J, the junction kept 10 bases outside the gene matches. Germline V gene sequence: CDR1 SEHNR, CDR2 FQNEAQ (reference sequence). CDR3 length: 15 residues. The chain's CDR3 is CASTKGDSGNYGYTF. In nucleotides, the CDR3 is TGTGCCAGCACCAAGGGGGACAGCGGGAACTATGGCTACACCTTC.

The chain has TRBV11-2 and TRBJ2-1; tentative D call: TRBD2 (5 bases). Germline CDR1 reads SGHAT; CDR2 reads FQNNGV. V was shortened by 5 bases and J by 8 bases, with 10 bases between the two germline ends. The CDR3 totals 12 residues. CDR3 sequence reads: CASSNTRDEQFF. DNA of the CDR3: TGTGCCAGCAGCAATACTAGGGATGAGCAGTTCTTC.

This chain joins TRBV19 and TRBJ1-6, with a weak D call TRBD1 (5 bases). In germline, CDR1 is LNHDA, CDR2 SQIVND (reference sequence). CDR3 length: 15 residues. The germline V and J ends were trimmed by 3 bases and 6 bases, with 12 bases remaining between them. In DNA form, the CDR3 reads TGTGCCAGTAGTATCCCAGGGAACCCTAATTCACCCCTCCACTTT. As protein: CASSIPGNPNSPLHF.

The chain links TRBV20-1 to TRBJ1-6, with 12 bases matching TRBD1. From germline, CDR1 is DFQATT and CDR2 SNEGSKA (reference sequence). CDR3 length: 18 amino acids. V gave up 3 bases and J gave up 9 bases; unmatched junction bases: 15. This chain's CDR3 is CSASQPLGTGGLSSPLHF. The CDR3 DNA follows: TGCAGTGCTAGTCAGCCATTAGGGACAGGGGGCTTGAGTTCACCCCTCCACTTT.